Included here is one TCR beta chain sequence, with context. Its specificity is unknown. This CDR3 fails to terminate in the conserved phenylalanine or tryptophan, so it likely reflects a read error. The limits of the CDR3 on the DNA are not certain, so only TCRdb's listed CDR3 is given. This record belongs to a study of CD8 T cells in Susac syndrome. Random-hexamer reverse transcription was applied to roughly 0.5 to 1 ug RNA. Across 54 Vbeta and 13 Jbeta, immunoSEQ multiplex PCR amplified TCR beta CDR3. In TCRdb, the immunoSEQ multiplex PCR reads were re-called with MiXCR into one record per CDR3 protein. The profile shows approximately 210,000 distinct CDR3 sequences, around 93% of them singletons. Germline V gives CDR1 MNHEY, CDR2 SVGAGI. The CDR3 sequence runs 10 residues, both termini included. Broader study findings: Clonal expansion was not observed in the Susac syndrome CD4+ T cell repertoires.

Input material: CD4+ T cells from PBMCs. The sequence derives from a human donor with Susac syndrome. The V gene is TRBV6-5, the J gene TRBJ1-1; the tabulated D call, TRBD1, remains unverified against the DNA. The CDR3 reads CASTPRGTVV.